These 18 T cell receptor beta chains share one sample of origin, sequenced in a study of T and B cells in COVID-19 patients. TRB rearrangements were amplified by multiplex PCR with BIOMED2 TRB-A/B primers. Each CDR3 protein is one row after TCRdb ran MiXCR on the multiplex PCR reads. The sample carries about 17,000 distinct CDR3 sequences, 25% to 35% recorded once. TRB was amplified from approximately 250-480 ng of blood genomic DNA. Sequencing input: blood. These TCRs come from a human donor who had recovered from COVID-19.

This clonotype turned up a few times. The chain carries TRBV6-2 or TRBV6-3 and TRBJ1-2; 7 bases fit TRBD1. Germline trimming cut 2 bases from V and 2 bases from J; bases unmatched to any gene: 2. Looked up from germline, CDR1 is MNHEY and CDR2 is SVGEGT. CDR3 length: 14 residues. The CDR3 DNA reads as TGTGCCAGCAGTTACCCGACAGGGAACTATGGCTACACCTTC. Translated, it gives CASSYPTGNYGYTF.

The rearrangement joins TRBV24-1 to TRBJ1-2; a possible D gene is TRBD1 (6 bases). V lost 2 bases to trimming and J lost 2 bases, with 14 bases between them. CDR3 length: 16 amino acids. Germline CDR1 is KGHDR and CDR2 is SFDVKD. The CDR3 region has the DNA TGTGCCACCAGTGATTCGAGGACAGTCATCAACTATGGCTACACCTTC. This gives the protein CATSDSRTVINYGYTF.

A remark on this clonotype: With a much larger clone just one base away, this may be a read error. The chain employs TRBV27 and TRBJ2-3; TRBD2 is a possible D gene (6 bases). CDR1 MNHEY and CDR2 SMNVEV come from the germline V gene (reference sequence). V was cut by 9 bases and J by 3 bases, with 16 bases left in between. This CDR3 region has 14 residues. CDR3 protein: CASGVSGITDTQYF. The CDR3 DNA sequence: TGTGCCAGTGGGGTTAGCGGTATTACAGATACGCAGTATTTT.

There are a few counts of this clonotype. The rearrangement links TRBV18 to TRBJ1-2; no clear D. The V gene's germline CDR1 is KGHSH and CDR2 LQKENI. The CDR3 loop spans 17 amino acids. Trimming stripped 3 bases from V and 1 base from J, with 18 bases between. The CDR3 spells CASSPSVEILNNYGYTF. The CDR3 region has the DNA TGTGCCAGCTCACCTTCCGTGGAGATACTTAATAACTATGGCTACACCTTC.

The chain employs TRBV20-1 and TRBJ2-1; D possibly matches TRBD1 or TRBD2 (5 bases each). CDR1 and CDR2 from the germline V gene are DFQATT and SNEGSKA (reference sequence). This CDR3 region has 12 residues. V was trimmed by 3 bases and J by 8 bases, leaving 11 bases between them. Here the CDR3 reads CSARLGDDEQFF. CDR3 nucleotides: TGCAGTGCTAGGCTTGGGGACGATGAGCAGTTCTTC.

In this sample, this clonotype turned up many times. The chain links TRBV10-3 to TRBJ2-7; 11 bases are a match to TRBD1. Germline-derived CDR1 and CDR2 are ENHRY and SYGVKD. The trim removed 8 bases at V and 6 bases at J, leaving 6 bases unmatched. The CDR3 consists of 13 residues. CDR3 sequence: CAILDRGRGEQYF. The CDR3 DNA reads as TGTGCCATCCTGGACAGGGGGCGAGGCGAGCAGTACTTC.

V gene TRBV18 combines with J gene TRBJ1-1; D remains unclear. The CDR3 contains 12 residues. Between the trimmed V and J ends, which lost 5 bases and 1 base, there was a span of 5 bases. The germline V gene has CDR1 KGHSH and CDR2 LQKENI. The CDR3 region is CASSGQNTEAFF. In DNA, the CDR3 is TGTGCCAGCTCAGGCCAGAACACTGAAGCTTTCTTT.

CDR3 residues: CASSLQGMNSPLHF. The CDR3 nucleotides are TGTGCCAGCAGTTTGCAGGGGATGAATTCACCCCTCCACTTT. The chain carries TRBV12-3 or TRBV12-4 and TRBJ1-6; perhaps TRBD1 as D (6 bases). The CDR3 runs to 14 residues. The V gene lost 3 bases and the J gene lost 7 bases, with 10 bases spanning the gap.

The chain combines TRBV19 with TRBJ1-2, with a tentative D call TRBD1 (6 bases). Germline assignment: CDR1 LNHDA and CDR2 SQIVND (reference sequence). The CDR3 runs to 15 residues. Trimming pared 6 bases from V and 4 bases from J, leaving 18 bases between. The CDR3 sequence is CASRTGTPTFYGYTF. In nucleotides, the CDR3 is TGTGCCAGTAGAACCGGGACACCAACATTCTATGGCTACACCTTC.

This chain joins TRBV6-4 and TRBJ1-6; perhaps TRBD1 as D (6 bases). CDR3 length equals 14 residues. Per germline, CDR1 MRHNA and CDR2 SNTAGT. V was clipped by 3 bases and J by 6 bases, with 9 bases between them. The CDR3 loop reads CASSEGGLNSPLHF. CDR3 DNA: TGTGCCAGCAGTGAGGGGGGGCTTAATTCACCCCTCCACTTT.

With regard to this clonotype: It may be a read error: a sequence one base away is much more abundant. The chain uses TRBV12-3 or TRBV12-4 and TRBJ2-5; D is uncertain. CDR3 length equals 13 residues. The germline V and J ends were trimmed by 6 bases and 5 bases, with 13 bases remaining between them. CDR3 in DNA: TGTGCCAGCAGCACCCAACAGAGGGAGACCCAGTACTTC. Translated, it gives CASSTQQRETQYF.

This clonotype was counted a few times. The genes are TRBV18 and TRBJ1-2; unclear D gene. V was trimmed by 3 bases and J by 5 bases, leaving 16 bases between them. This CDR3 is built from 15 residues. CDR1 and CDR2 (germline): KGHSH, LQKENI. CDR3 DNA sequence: TGTGCCAGCTCACCGCTACCGGACCCGGGGTATGGCTACACCTTC. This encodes CASSPLPDPGYGYTF.

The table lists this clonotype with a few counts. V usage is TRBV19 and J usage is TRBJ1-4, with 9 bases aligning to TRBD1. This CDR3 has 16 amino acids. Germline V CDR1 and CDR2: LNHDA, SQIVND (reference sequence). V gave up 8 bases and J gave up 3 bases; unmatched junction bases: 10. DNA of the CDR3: TGTGCCAGTTCGCCACAGGGGGCAAGCCCTAATGAAAAACTGTTTTTT. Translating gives CASSPQGASPNEKLFF.

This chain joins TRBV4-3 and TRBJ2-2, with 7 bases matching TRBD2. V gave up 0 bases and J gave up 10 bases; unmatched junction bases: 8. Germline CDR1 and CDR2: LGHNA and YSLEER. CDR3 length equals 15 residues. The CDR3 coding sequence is TGCGCCAGCAGCCAAGATCAGCGGGGTACTATGGAGCTGTTTTTT. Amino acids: CASSQDQRGTMELFF.

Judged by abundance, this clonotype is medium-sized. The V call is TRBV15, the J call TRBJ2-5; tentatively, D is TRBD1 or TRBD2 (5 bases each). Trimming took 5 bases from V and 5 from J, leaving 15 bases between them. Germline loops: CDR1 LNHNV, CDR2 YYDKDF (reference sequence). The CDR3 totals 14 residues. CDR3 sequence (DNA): TGTGCCACCAGCGGGGATGAGGGGTTCGAGACCCAGTACTTC. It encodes CATSGDEGFETQYF.

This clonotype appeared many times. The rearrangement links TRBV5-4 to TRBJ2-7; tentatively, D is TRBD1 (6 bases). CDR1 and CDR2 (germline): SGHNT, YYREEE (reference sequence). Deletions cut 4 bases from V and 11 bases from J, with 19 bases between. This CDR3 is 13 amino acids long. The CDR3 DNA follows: TGTGCCAGCAGCCGTAGAACGACAGGTGGGGAGTACTTC. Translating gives CASSRRTTGGEYF.

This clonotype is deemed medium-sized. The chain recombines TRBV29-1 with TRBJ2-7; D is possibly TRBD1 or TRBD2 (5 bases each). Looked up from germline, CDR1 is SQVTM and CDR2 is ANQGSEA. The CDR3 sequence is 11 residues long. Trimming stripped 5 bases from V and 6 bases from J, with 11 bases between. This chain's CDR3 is CSVLAGFEQYF. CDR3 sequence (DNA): TGCAGCGTTCTAGCAGGGTTCGAGCAGTACTTC.

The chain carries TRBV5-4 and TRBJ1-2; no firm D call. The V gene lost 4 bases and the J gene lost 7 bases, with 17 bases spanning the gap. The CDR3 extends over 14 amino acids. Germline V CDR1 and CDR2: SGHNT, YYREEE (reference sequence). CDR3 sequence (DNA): TGTGCCAGCAGCCAACGACTGGATGAAATTGGCTACACCTTC. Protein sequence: CASSQRLDEIGYTF.